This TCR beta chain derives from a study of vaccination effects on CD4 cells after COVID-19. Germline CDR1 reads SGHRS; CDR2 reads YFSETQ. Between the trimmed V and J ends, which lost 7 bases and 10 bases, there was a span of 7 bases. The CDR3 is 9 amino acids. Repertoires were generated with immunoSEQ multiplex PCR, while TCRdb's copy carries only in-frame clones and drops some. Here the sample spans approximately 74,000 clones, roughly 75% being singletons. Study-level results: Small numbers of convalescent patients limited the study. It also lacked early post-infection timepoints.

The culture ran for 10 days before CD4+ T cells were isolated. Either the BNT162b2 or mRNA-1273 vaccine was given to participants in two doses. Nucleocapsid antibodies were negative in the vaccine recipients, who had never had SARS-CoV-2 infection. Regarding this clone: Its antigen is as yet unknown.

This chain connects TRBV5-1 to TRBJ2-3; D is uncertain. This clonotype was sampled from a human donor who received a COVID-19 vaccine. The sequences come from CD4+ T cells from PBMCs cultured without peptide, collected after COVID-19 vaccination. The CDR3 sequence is CASRPAQYF. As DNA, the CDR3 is TGCGCCAGCCGCCCTGCGCAGTATTTT.